This T cell receptor beta chain emerged from a study of T cell responses to AZD1222 COVID-19 vaccine (dated by TCRdb to 2020 to 2023). General notes on the study: AZD1222 recipients whose second dose came at about 4 weeks and those whose second dose came at about 12 weeks were combined into one group, since spike-specific TCR depth and breadth did not differ between the two schedules. A total of just over 230 trial participants underwent TCR sequencing, of whom 200 to 220 received two doses of AZD1222 and around 25 received two doses of the MenACWY control vaccine. Trial participants were enrolled by age into 18-55, 56-69 and 70-plus year subgroups, with roughly 150, 30 and 60 TCR-sequenced participants respectively. What the authors observed across the whole study: In the small 56-69-year group, the increase in depth fell short of significance, most likely because of low power. Because no day 14 peak-response samples were available, repertoires were characterized only after the peak T cell response. Only six AZD1222 recipients were SARS-CoV-2 seropositive at baseline, limiting conclusions about previously exposed vaccinees. After two AZD1222 doses, both the breadth and the depth of spike-specific TCRs were significantly higher than at day 0 and than in MenACWY recipients. Epitopes outside the regions mutated in the B.1.351 and B.1.1.7 variants were reportedly recognized by nearly half of the unique spike-specific TCRs. Vaccine-associated CD4 TCRs spanned the whole spike protein, with dominant responses in regions 160-218 and 743-854. Participants were mostly white British, with more females than males. The authors suggested clonal diversity may have been underestimated.

The germline V gene specifies KGHSH as CDR1 and LQKENI as CDR2. There are 14 amino acids in the CDR3, from cysteine to phenylalanine inclusive. Only the CDR3 region is kept as DNA, spanning 42 bases read in frame from base 1. Between the V and J ends, shortened by 3 bases and 3 bases respectively, the junction contains 11 bases. According to the study, the label for this sample's time point signals: baseline before first vaccination. The vaccinee samples were drawn from two UK trials, COV001 and COV002, one of which was a single-blind randomized controlled phase 2/3 trial testing AZD1222 (ChAdOx1 nCoV-19) in healthy adults. For TCRbeta chain sequencing, PBMC samples were collected from trial participants at day 0 and at day 28 after the second dose. The CDR3 regions of human TCRbeta chains were subjected to immunosequencing. In the paper's pipeline: Repertoire TCRs were checked for matches against a reference library of SARS-CoV-2-specific TCRs that had been generated using the MIRA antigen-specificity platform. Breadth meant the fraction of unique TCRs that were SARS-CoV-2-associated, whereas depth meant the fraction of total T cells that were SARS-CoV-2-associated. Using the MIRA data, each spike-specific TCR was assigned both to the spike region to which the TCR was reactive and to a CD4 or CD8 class. Log10-transformed breadth and depth values were compared by one-way ANOVA with Sidak's multiple comparisons tests. Imported from immuneACCESS, the table was reduced by TCRdb to in-frame sequences with V and J called. These copies leave out some clones; in studies compared against another copy, an unresolved V gene accounts for under half, and the cause of the remainder is not known. D and trimming were read from the DNA, whereas the V and J calls and clone size are those reported in that table. This sample is represented by 35,000 to 45,000 clones; 60% to 85% of them were singletons. The ten largest clones take up approximately 3.6% of the sample.

Turning to this clone: This receptor's antigen is unknown. No base qualities exist here, and no much larger clone lies one base off it.

The sample here was peripheral blood, taken on day 0 of AZD1222 vaccination. This receptor chain uses TRBV18 and TRBJ1-1; the D gene cannot be named for sure. The clonotype was recovered from an adult in good health. CDR3 region: CASSPSQRDTEAFF. The bases read TGTGCCAGCTCACCTAGTCAGCGAGACACTGAAGCTTTCTTT.